A single sample is the source of the 25 T cell receptor beta chains below, sequenced in a study of blood T cell repertoires in COVID-19. This table comes from immunoSEQ multiplex PCR, and its TCRdb copy is limited to in-frame clones, with some not included. The sample contains 110,000 or so clones, about 85% of which appear only once. Sequences were obtained from peripheral blood. The receptors originated from an older woman with COVID-19, enrolled during active disease.

This chain links TRBV11-1 with TRBJ2-3; 12 positions match TRBD2. Germline CDR1 and CDR2: SGHAT and FQDESV (reference sequence). This CDR3 comprises 16 residues. V gave up 4 bases and J gave up 2 bases; unmatched junction bases: 4. CDR3 protein: CASSYTSGGPTDTQYF. CDR3 nucleotides: TGTGCCAGCAGCTATACTAGCGGGGGGCCCACAGATACGCAGTATTTT.

This chain connects TRBV27 to TRBJ2-7; 8 positions match TRBD2. V was clipped by 11 bases and J by 3 bases; unmatched bases: 30. Germline CDR1 is MNHEY and CDR2 is SMNVEV (reference sequence). The CDR3 spans 20 residues. Written as DNA, the CDR3 is TGTGCCTCCAAGGCGGCAAGAACTAGCGGCCGAAACCGAAAAGACTACGAGCAGTACTTC. It translates to CASKAARTSGRNRKDYEQYF.

The V gene is TRBV10-3, the J gene TRBJ1-6, with 11 bases fitting TRBD1. The CDR3 is made up of 15 amino acids. Germline V gene sequence: CDR1 ENHRY, CDR2 SYGVKD. Germline trimming cut 6 bases from V and 7 bases from J; bases unmatched to any gene: 5. The CDR3 bases are TGTGCCATCAGAAAGGACAGGGGGCTGAATTCACCCCTCCACTTT. It yields the protein CAIRKDRGLNSPLHF.

This sequence joins TRBV9 and TRBJ1-3; 8 bases are a match to TRBD1. The junction had 9 bases not matched to a gene; V was cut back by 0 bases and J by 7 bases. CDR3 length: 16 amino acids. CDR1 and CDR2 (germline): SGDLS, YYNGEE. The CDR3 protein is CASSVGVTGEINTIYF. In nucleotides, the CDR3 is TGTGCCAGCAGCGTAGGAGTGACAGGGGAAATTAACACCATATATTTT.

This clone has only one observation. The J gene is TRBJ2-7, the V gene TRBV12-3 or TRBV12-4; perhaps TRBD2 as D (6 bases). CDR3 size: 13 residues. V was shortened by 2 bases and J by 6 bases, with 11 bases between the two germline ends. CDR3 amino acids: CASSLSGGSEQYF. The DNA for the CDR3 is TGTGCCAGCAGTTTATCCGGGGGAAGCGAGCAGTACTTC.

The chain combines TRBV7-9 with TRBJ2-5, with D unresolved. CDR1 and CDR2 (germline): SEHNR, FQNEAQ (reference sequence). There are 13 residues in the CDR3. The V end was cut by 2 bases, the J end by 3 bases, with 7 bases between. CDR3 sequence (DNA): TGTGCCAGCAGCTTATTTGCAGAAGAGACCCAGTACTTC. As protein: CASSLFAEETQYF.

This clone occurred a few times. The chain is built from TRBV29-1 and TRBJ1-5; TRBD1 matches 7 bases. This CDR3 spans 13 amino acids. Germline lookup yields CDR1 SQVTM and CDR2 ANQGSEA. V dropped 4 bases and J dropped 4; count of bases not matched to a gene: 4. The CDR3 spells CSVARGPNQPQHF. The CDR3, as DNA: TGCAGCGTTGCAAGGGGGCCGAATCAGCCCCAGCATTTT.

V gene TRBV2 combines with J gene TRBJ2-3; 8 positions match TRBD1. The CDR3 is made up of 14 amino acids. Germline V gene data show CDR1 as SNHLY and CDR2 as FYNNEI. V was pared by 5 bases and J by 3 bases, with 4 bases of the junction left unmatched. CDR3: CASSTRTGTDTQYF. The CDR3 nucleotides are TGTGCCAGCAGTACCAGGACAGGGACAGATACGCAGTATTTT.

The rearrangement links TRBV6-4 to TRBJ1-5; D gene uncertain. The CDR3 is 15 residues long. Germline V gene lookup returns CDR1 MRHNA and CDR2 SNTAGT. Trimming left V 4 bases short and J 0 bases short, with 10 bases between. The CDR3 spells CASSVSSDSNQPQHF. CDR3 sequence (DNA): TGTGCCAGCAGTGTGTCGTCAGATAGCAATCAGCCCCAGCATTTT.

The chain has TRBV19 and TRBJ1-6, with 8 bases aligning to TRBD1. The J segment lost 9 bases and the V segment lost 7 bases, leaving 8 bases of the junction unmatched. The CDR3 has 14 residues. CDR1 is LNHDA and CDR2 is SQIVND in the germline V gene (reference sequence). Here the CDR3 reads CASNTGQGGSPLHF. CDR3 nucleotides: TGTGCCAGTAATACTGGACAGGGCGGTTCACCCCTCCACTTT.

V gene TRBV2 combines with J gene TRBJ2-7, with 9 bases fitting TRBD1. This CDR3 is built from 13 residues. V lost 11 bases to trimming and J lost 3 bases; unmatched junction nucleotides: 8. Per germline, CDR1 SNHLY and CDR2 FYNNEI. CDR3 residues: CAGWTGADYEQYF. CDR3 DNA sequence: TGTGCCGGCTGGACAGGGGCGGACTACGAGCAGTACTTC.

The rearrangement joins TRBV9 to TRBJ2-3; 12 bases match TRBD2. Looked up from germline, CDR1 is SGDLS and CDR2 is YYNGEE. This CDR3 comprises 16 residues. Unmatched junction bases numbered 4, after V lost 3 bases and J lost 2 bases. CDR3 sequence (DNA): TGTGCCAGCAGCGGGAGACTAGCGGGGGTCACAGATACGCAGTATTTT. Its translation is CASSGRLAGVTDTQYF.

V gene TRBV19 combines with J gene TRBJ2-5, with unresolved D. V shed 6 bases and J shed 5 bases, with 7 bases lying between them. The CDR3 length is 11 residues. Germline V lookup: CDR1 LNHDA, CDR2 SQIVND (reference sequence). The CDR3 nucleotides are TGTGCCAGTAGCCTACGGGAGACCCAGTACTTC. This codes for CASSLRETQYF.

The chain carries TRBV6-5 and TRBJ1-2; D may be TRBD1 (5 bases). The CDR3 consists of 14 residues. Between the trimmed V and J ends, which lost 7 bases and 6 bases, there was a span of 18 bases. In germline, CDR1 is MNHEY, CDR2 SVGAGI. The CDR3 coding sequence is TGTGCCAGCACCGGCGGGGGAGGATTGAATGGCTACACCTTC. It translates to CASTGGGGLNGYTF.

The chain carries TRBV10-3 and TRBJ1-1; 11 bases agree with TRBD1. CDR3 length equals 14 residues. Germline lookup yields CDR1 ENHRY and CDR2 SYGVKD. The ends lost 6 bases at V and 4 bases at J; junction bases unmatched: 4. Here the CDR3 DNA reads TGTGCCATCAGACCCGGGACAGGGGGCACTGAAGCTTTCTTT. Translated, it gives CAIRPGTGGTEAFF.

This clone was detected only a few times. The chain joins TRBV9 to TRBJ2-7, with D unclear. Between the trimmed V and J ends, which lost 4 bases and 6 bases, there was a span of 14 bases. Germline CDR1 and CDR2: SGDLS and YYNGEE. This CDR3 spans 13 amino acids. The CDR3 DNA sequence: TGTGCCAGCAGCTCCCCGCCCGGTCGCGAGCAGTACTTC. This translates into CASSSPPGREQYF.

CDR3 nucleotides: TGTGCCAGCAGCGCGAGGGGGCCGTGGGATACGCAGTATTTT. Its protein product is CASSARGPWDTQYF. The rearrangement joins TRBV6-5 to TRBJ2-3; TRBD1 matches 7 bases. Looked up from germline, CDR1 is MNHEY and CDR2 is SVGAGI. The CDR3 has 14 amino acids. V lost 6 bases to trimming and J lost 6 bases; unmatched junction nucleotides: 9.

The V call is TRBV5-6, the J call TRBJ2-2; D not certain. Between the trimmed V and J ends, which lost 2 bases and 1 base, there was a span of 3 bases. CDR1 and CDR2 from the germline V gene are SGHDT and YYEEEE. There are 13 residues in the CDR3. Here the CDR3 DNA reads TGTGCCAGCAGCTTTCAGAACACCGGGGAGCTGTTTTTT. Protein product: CASSFQNTGELFF.

This clone was observed a single time. The V and J genes are TRBV11-2 and TRBJ2-7; D gene unclear. The CDR3 extends over 12 amino acids. Trimming took 5 bases from V and 5 from J, leaving 10 bases between them. Germline V lookup: CDR1 SGHAT, CDR2 FQNNGV. The CDR3 protein is CASSLTANEQYF. The CDR3 nucleotides are TGTGCCAGCAGCCTCACCGCGAACGAGCAGTACTTC.

This chain connects TRBV12-3 or TRBV12-4 to TRBJ2-3; D uncertain. The CDR3 extends over 13 amino acids. V lost 6 bases and J lost 2, with 9 bases in between. CDR3 DNA sequence: TGTGCCAGCAGGTCCCCAGTCACAGATACGCAGTATTTT. Amino acid sequence: CASRSPVTDTQYF.

The chain uses TRBV7-3 and TRBJ1-2; 7 positions agree with TRBD1. V lost 5 bases, J lost 8 bases, and 14 bases stayed unmatched. The germline CDR1 and CDR2 sequences are SGHTA and FQGTGA. The CDR3 covers 15 residues. The CDR3, as DNA: TGTGCCAGCAGCACCCCAGGGACAGACATAAAAGGCTACACCTTC. It translates to CASSTPGTDIKGYTF. The whole variable domain, remainder taken from reference TRBV7-3 and TRBJ1-2, is GAGVSQTPSNKVTEKGKYVELRCDPISGHTALYWYRQSLGQGPEFLIYFQGTGAADDSGLPNDRFFAVRPEGSVSTLKIQRTERGDSAVYLCASSTPGTDIKGYTFGSGTRLTVV.

This chain joins TRBV9 and TRBJ1-2; 11 nucleotides line up with TRBD1. The CDR3 consists of 16 residues. The germline V gene encodes CDR1 SGDLS and CDR2 YYNGEE. The trim removed 4 bases at V and 2 bases at J, leaving 7 bases unmatched. The CDR3 loop is CASSPTGQGVNYGYTF. CDR3 bases: TGTGCCAGCAGCCCCACGGGACAGGGGGTAAACTATGGCTACACCTTC. Based on the CDR3 plus reference TRBV9 and TRBJ1-2, the full variable domain is DSGVTQTPKHLITATGQRVTLRCSPRSGDLSVYWYQQSLDQGLQFLIQYYNGEERAKGNILERFSAQQFPDLHSELNLSSLELGDSALYFCASSPTGQGVNYGYTFGSGTRLTVV.

J is TRBJ1-2 and V is TRBV28, with D perhaps TRBD1 (6 bases). Trimming removed 6 bases from V and 4 bases from J, with 15 bases in between. Per the germline V gene, CDR1 is MDHEN and CDR2 is SYDVKM. The CDR3 has 14 amino acids. The CDR3 DNA is TGTGCCAGCAGCCCTACAGGGCTTCCCTATGGCTACACCTTC. Residues: CASSPTGLPYGYTF.

The V and J genes are TRBV6-6 and TRBJ1-2; D gene ambiguous. V lost 2 bases to trimming and J lost 6 bases, with 10 bases between them. This CDR3 region has 13 residues. Germline CDR1 and CDR2: MNHNY and SVGAGI (reference sequence). The CDR3 DNA follows: TGTGCCAGCAGTTACCCTACCTCGGATGGCTACACCTTC. Protein sequence: CASSYPTSDGYTF.

The chain is built from TRBV5-4 and TRBJ1-1; weak D call: TRBD1 (5 bases). V lost 2 bases and J 3 bases, leaving 11 bases between the germline ends. This CDR3 spans 14 amino acids. Germline V gene lookup returns CDR1 SGHNT and CDR2 YYREEE (reference sequence). CDR3 bases: TGTGCCAGCAGCTTAGAACGCAGGGACACTGAAGCTTTCTTT. This encodes CASSLERRDTEAFF.